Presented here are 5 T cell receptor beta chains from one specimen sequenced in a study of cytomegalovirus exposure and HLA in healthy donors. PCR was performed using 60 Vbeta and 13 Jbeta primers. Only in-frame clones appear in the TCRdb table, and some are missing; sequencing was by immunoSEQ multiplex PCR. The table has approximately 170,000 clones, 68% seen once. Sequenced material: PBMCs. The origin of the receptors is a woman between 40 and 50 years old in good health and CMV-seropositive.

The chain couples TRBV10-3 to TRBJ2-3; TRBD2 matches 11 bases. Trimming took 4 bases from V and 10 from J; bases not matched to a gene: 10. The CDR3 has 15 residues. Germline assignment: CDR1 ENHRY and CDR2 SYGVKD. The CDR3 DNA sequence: TGTGCCATCAGTGCCGTAGCGGGGGGGCCGGGGGCGCAGTATTTT. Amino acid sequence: CAISAVAGGPGAQYF.

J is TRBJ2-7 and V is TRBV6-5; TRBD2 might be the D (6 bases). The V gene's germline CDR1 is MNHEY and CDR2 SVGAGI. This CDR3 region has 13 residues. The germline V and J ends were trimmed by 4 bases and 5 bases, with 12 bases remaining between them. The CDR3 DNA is TGTGCCAGCAGTTGGGGGGACGGGAACGAGCAGTACTTC. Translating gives CASSWGDGNEQYF.

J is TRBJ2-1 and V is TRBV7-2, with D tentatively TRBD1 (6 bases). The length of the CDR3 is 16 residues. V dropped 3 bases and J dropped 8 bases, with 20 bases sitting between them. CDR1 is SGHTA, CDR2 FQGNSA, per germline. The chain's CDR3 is CASSFSPGRGKYEQFF. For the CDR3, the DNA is TGTGCCAGCAGCTTCTCCCCTGGCAGGGGCAAGTATGAGCAGTTCTTC.

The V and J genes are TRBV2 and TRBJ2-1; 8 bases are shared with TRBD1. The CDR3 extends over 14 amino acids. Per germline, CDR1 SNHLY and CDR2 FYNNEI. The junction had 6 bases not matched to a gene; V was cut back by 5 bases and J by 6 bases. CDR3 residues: CASSKPTGVNEQFF. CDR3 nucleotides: TGTGCCAGCAGTAAACCGACAGGGGTCAATGAGCAGTTCTTC.

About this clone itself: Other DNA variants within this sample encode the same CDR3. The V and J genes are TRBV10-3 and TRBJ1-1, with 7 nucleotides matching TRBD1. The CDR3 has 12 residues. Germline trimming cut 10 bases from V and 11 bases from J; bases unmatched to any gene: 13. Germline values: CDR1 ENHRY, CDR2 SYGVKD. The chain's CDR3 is CATTRTGLEAFF. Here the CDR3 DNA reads TGTGCCACCACCCGGACAGGCCTTGAGGCTTTCTTT.